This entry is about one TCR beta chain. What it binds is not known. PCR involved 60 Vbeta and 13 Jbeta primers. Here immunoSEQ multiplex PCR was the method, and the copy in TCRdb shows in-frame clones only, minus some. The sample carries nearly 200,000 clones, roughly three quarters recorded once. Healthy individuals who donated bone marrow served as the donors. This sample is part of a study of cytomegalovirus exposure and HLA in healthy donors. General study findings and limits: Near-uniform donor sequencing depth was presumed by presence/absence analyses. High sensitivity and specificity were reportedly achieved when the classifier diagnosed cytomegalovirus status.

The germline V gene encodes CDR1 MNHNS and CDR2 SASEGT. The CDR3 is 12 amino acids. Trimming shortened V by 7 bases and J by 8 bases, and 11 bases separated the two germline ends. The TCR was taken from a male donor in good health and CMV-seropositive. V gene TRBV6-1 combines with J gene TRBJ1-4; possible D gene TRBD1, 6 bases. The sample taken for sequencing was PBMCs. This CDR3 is CASKTTGEKLFF. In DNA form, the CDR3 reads TGTGCCAGCAAAACAACAGGGGAAAAACTGTTTTTT.